Listed here are 8 T cell receptor beta chains from one sample, sequenced in a study of blood T cell repertoires in COVID-19. Assay: immunoSEQ multiplex PCR; the TCRdb copy retains only in-frame clones and omits some. The sample yields roughly 120,000 clones, around 90% seen once. Sequencing was done on a sample of peripheral blood. The receptor source for this set is a human donor in a cohort sampled during active COVID-19.

The rearrangement uses TRBV6-6 and TRBJ1-5, with D possibly matching TRBD1 (6 bases). V lost 6 bases, J lost 6 bases, and 18 bases lay in between. The CDR3 is 15 residues long. CDR1 is MNHNY, CDR2 SVGAGI, per germline (reference sequence). The CDR3 nucleotides read TGTGCCAGCAGGGACCGAAGGGGGGGTGGTCAGCCCCAGCATTTT. Protein product: CASRDRRGGGQPQHF.

The chain employs TRBV5-1 and TRBJ2-2; 7 bases align to TRBD1. This CDR3 is 15 amino acids long. The germline V gene has CDR1 SGHRS and CDR2 YFSETQ. The V gene end was trimmed by 8 bases and the J gene end by 0 bases; junction bases not matched to a gene: 7. The CDR3 reads CASEPTGTNTGELFF. Written as DNA, the CDR3 is TGCGCCAGTGAGCCGACAGGGACGAACACCGGGGAGCTGTTTTTT.

This chain joins TRBV4-2 and TRBJ2-7; tentatively, D is TRBD2 (6 bases). Trimming shortened V by 1 base and J by 0 bases, and 10 bases separated the two germline ends. The CDR3 totals 15 residues. The germline V gene encodes CDR1 LGHNA and CDR2 YNFKEQ. Written as DNA, the CDR3 is TGTGCCAGCAGCCAAGTAGGCGGGACCTCCTACGAGCAGTACTTC. Protein product: CASSQVGGTSYEQYF.

The rearrangement joins TRBV4-1 to TRBJ1-5; D might be TRBD1 (6 bases). The length of the CDR3 is 15 residues. Germline values: CDR1 MGHRA, CDR2 YSYEKL. V was shortened by 2 bases and J by 8 bases, with 16 bases between the two germline ends. The DNA of the CDR3 is TGCGCCAGCAGCCAAAGCTACAGGGCCTCGGAGCCCCAGCATTTT. It translates to CASSQSYRASEPQHF.

The V call is TRBV4-2, the J call TRBJ2-1, with 9 bases matching TRBD2. The CDR3 runs 18 residues. Germline V gene sequence: CDR1 LGHNA, CDR2 YNFKEQ. J gave up 5 bases and V 0 bases, and 11 bases lay outside the gene matches. The CDR3 DNA is TGTGCCAGCAGCCAAGATCGCCCTGCGGGAGGGCTGCACAATGAGCAGTTCTTC. Encoded protein: CASSQDRPAGGLHNEQFF.

J is TRBJ1-1 and V is TRBV12-3 or TRBV12-4; D uncertain. The CDR3 runs 13 residues. Trimming took 6 bases from V and 1 from J, leaving 9 bases between them. CDR3 residues: CASSSTGNTEAFF. The CDR3 DNA sequence: TGTGCCAGCAGCTCCACTGGGAACACTGAAGCTTTCTTT.

The rearrangement uses TRBV4-3 and TRBJ1-2; 7 bases are a match to TRBD1. The CDR3 has 15 residues. CDR1 LGHNA and CDR2 YSLEER come from the germline V gene. The ends lost 4 bases at V and 7 bases at J; junction bases unmatched: 12. The CDR3 sequence: CASSRVGGGSSGYTF. CDR3 nucleotides: TGCGCCAGCAGCCGAGTCGGAGGGGGCTCTAGTGGCTACACCTTC.

V gene TRBV3-1 (or the pseudogene TRBV3-2) combines with J gene TRBJ2-5; 7 nucleotides match TRBD2. Looked up from germline, CDR1 is LGHDT and CDR2 is YNNKEL (reference sequence). The CDR3 loop spans 15 amino acids. V was clipped by 0 bases and J by 1 base; unmatched bases: 2. The CDR3: CASSQDRLAQETQYF. The CDR3 DNA reads as TGTGCCAGCAGCCAAGATCGACTAGCCCAAGAGACCCAGTACTTC.